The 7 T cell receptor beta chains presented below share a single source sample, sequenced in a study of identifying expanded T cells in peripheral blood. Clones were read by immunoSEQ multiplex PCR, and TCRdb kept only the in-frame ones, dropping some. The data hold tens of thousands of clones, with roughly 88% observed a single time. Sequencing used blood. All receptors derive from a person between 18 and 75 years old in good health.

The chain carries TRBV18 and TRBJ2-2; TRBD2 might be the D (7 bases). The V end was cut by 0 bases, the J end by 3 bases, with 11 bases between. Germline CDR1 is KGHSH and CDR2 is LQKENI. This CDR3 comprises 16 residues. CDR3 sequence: CASSPPWGGDTGELFF. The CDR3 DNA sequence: TGTGCCAGCTCACCACCGTGGGGGGGCGACACCGGGGAGCTGTTTTTT.

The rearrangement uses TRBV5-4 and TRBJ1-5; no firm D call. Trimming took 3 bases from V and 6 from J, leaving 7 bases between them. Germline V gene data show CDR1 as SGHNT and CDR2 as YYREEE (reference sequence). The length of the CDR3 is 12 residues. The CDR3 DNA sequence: TGTGCCAGCAGCTACGAAGGTCAGCCCCAGCATTTT. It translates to CASSYEGQPQHF. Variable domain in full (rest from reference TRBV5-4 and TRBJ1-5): ETGVTQSPTHLIKTRGQQVTLRCSSQSGHNTVSWYQQALGQGPQFIFQYYREEENGRGNFPPRFSGLQFPNYSSELNVNALELDDSALYLCASSYEGQPQHFGDGTRLSIL.

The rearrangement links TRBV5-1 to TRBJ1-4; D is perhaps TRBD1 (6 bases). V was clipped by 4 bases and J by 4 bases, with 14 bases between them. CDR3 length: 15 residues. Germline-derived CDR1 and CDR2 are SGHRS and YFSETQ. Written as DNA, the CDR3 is TGCGCCAGCAGCGGTGGGGGGGCAATTAATGAAAAACTGTTTTTT. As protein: CASSGGGAINEKLFF.

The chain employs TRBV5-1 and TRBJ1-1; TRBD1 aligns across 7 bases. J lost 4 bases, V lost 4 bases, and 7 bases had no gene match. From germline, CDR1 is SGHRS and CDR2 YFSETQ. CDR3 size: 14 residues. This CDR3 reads CASSPPTGSTEAFF. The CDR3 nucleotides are TGCGCCAGCAGCCCGCCGACAGGGAGCACTGAAGCTTTCTTT.

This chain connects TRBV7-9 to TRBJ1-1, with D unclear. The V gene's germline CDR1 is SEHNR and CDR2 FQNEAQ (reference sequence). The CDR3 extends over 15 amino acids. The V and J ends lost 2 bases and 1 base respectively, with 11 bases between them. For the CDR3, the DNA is TGTGCCAGCAGCTTACCGCAGAGCTCGAACACTGAAGCTTTCTTT. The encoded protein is CASSLPQSSNTEAFF.

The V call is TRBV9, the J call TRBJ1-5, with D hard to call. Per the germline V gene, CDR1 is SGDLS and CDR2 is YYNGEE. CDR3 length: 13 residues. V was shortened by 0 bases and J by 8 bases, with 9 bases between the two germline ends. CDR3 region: CASSVGSGEPQHF. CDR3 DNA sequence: TGTGCCAGCAGCGTAGGGTCCGGTGAGCCCCAGCATTTT. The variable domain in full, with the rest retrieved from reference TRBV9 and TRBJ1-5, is DSGVTQTPKHLITATGQRVTLRCSPRSGDLSVYWYQQSLDQGLQFLIQYYNGEERAKGNILERFSAQQFPDLHSELNLSSLELGDSALYFCASSVGSGEPQHFGDGTRLSIL.

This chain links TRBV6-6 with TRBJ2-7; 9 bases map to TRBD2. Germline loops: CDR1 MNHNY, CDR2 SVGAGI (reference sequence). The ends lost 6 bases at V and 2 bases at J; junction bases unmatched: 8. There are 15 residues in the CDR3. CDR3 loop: CASRAGLAWTYEQYF. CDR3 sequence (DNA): TGTGCCAGCAGGGCCGGACTAGCGTGGACCTACGAGCAGTACTTC.